The T cell receptor beta chain under discussion was sequenced for a study of blood T cell repertoires in COVID-19. Overall study context: T cells, B-cell-depleted T cells, or PBMCs provided the cDNA or gDNA that served as material.

Original processing methods: Nucleated cell number was recorded as an estimate derived from reference gene primer amplification. Profiling relied on immunoSEQ multiplex PCR, and the TCRdb table lists in-frame clones only, not all of them. That table supplies the V and J calls and clone size; D and trimming were determined from the DNA. The table has under 200,000 clones, 82% seen once. V dropped 4 bases and J dropped 1 base, with 8 bases sitting between them. CDR1 is SGHTA and CDR2 is FQGNSA in the germline V gene. The CDR3 loop spans 15 amino acids. Participants were aged about 18 to 90 years, lived in 20 to 25 US areas, and enrolled virtually. Cohorts were assigned according to the clinical history that participants reported.

The sequenced material came from PBMCs or T cells enriched from blood (not recorded which). The V and J genes are TRBV7-2 and TRBJ2-6; no clear D gene. The origin of this receptor is a woman between 55 and 75 years old with acute COVID-19. The CDR3 region is CASSYRYSGANVLTF. Written as DNA, the CDR3 is TGTGCCAGCAGCTACCGGTATTCTGGGGCCAACGTCCTGACTTTC.